Detailed here is one TCR beta chain. At one end the junction does not follow the germline gene, possibly because of a read error. Germline CDR1 reads LGHDT; CDR2 reads YNNKEL (reference sequence). This CDR3 contains 14 residues. Original analysis: Using reference gene primer amplification, nucleated cell counts were estimated. Generated by immunoSEQ multiplex PCR, the TCRdb table keeps only in-frame clones and is missing some. From that table come the V and J calls and clone size; the DNA was used to work out D and trimming. In the table there are 84,000 or so clones, over 80% of which are singletons. The data belong to a study of blood T cell repertoires in COVID-19. Study background: Sites in the United States, Italy and Spain provided acute and convalescent COVID-19 samples. Sources were T cells, B-cell-depleted T cells, or PBMCs; the material itself was cDNA or gDNA.

V usage is TRBV3-1 (or the pseudogene TRBV3-2) and J usage is TRBJ2-4; D gene ambiguous. This sequence was found in a woman aged 60-75 years with active COVID-19. Specimen: peripheral blood. This chain's CDR3 is CASTQGLAKNIQYF. The CDR3 nucleotides read TGTGCCAGCACCCAAGGGCTAGCCAAAAACATTCAGTACTTC.